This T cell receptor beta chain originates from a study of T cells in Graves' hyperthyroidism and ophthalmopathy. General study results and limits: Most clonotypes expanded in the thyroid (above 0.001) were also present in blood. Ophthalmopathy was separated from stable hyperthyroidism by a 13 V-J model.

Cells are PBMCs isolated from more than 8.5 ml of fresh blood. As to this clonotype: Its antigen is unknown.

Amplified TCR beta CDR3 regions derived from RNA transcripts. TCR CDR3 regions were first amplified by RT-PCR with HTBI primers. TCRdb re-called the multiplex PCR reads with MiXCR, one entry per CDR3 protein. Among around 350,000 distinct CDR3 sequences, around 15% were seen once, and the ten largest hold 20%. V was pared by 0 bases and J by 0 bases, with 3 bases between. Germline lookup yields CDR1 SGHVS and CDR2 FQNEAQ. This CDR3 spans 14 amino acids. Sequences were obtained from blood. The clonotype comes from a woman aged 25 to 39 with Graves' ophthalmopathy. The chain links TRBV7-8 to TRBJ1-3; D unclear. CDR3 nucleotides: TGTGCCAGCAGCTTAGCGTACTCTGGAAACACCATATATTTT. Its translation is CASSLAYSGNTIYF.